The subject of this entry is one T cell receptor beta chain. Method: immunoSEQ multiplex PCR; TCRdb's copy keeps in-frame clones and lacks some. The repertoire holds around 69,000 clones, with roughly 85% as singletons. The data originate from a study of blood T cell repertoires in COVID-19. Study overall: Samples representing acute and convalescent COVID-19 were sourced from the United States, Italy and Spain. Sources were T cells, B-cell-depleted T cells, or PBMCs; the material itself was cDNA or gDNA.

The CDR3 covers 14 residues. Germline-derived CDR1 and CDR2 are MNHEY and SMNVEV (reference sequence). V was clipped by 3 bases and J by 9 bases, with 15 bases between them. The clonotype comes from a man in his fifties or sixties with acute or convalescent COVID-19. Sequenced material: peripheral blood. The V gene is TRBV27, the J gene TRBJ2-1; D remains unclear. This CDR3 reads CASSFEARSAEQFF. The CDR3 nucleotides read TGTGCCAGCAGTTTTGAGGCTAGATCGGCTGAGCAGTTCTTC.